This TCR beta chain was sequenced for a study of HIV-infected patients and healthy controls (dated by TCRdb to about 2014). Looking up the germline V gene yields CDR1 LGHNA and CDR2 YNFKEQ. V and J are truncated by 2 bases and 5 bases respectively, leaving an intervening sequence of 21 bases. Reading from cysteine to phenylalanine, the CDR3 counts 17 amino acids. The entry retains the CDR3 DNA only, 51 bases that are in frame from base 1. Receptors were amplified or captured by 5' RACE. The sample was run on an Illumina MiSeq. TCRdb trimmed public reads at Q25 via fastp, called clones via MiXCR and kept in-frame beta chains. One record per CDR3 amino acid sequence lists the most common genes and DNA. The sample table holds 18,000 or so distinct CDR3 sequences, of which roughly 17% were seen once. Of the sample, less than 30% is held by the ten largest clones. For this clonotype: What antigen it recognizes has not been identified. No much larger clone is present one base from it, and per-base qualities are unavailable.

The chain joins TRBV4-2 to TRBJ1-1; TRBD1 might be the D gene, on 6 matching bases. What was sequenced was CD8+ T cells from blood. The sequence was collected from a human donor in good health. CDR3 reads: CASSQIPGPGVGTEAFF. In nucleotides, the sequence is TGTGCCAGCAGCCAAATACCGGGCCCAGGGGTAGGTACTGAAGCTTTCTTT.